The source of this T cell receptor beta chain is a study of shared clonotypes between healthy human individuals. The CDR3 length is 14 residues. With 4 bases removed from V and 7 bases from J, the gap between germline ends came to 17 bases. Germline CDR1 reads SGHRS; CDR2 reads YFSETQ. Details on this clone: Its specificity is not known.

Study results and limitations: Naive CD4 clonotype sharing across a few donors was around 5.5%.

Sorted-subset replicate PCR reactions were performed with approximately 200 ng DNA, corresponding to roughly 30,000 T cell genomes. Data came from immunoSEQ multiplex PCR; TCRdb stores just in-frame clones and leaves some out. The profile shows roughly 680,000 clones, over 55% of them singletons. This chain uses TRBV5-1 with TRBJ1-2, with D tentatively TRBD1 (5 bases). Material for sequencing was memory CD4+ T cells sorted from blood. As to subset: CD45RA-negative fraction. The clonotype comes from a woman younger than 45 in good health. CDR3 protein: CASSADVTVGGYTF. The CDR3 coding sequence is TGCGCCAGCAGCGCGGATGTGACAGTCGGTGGCTACACCTTC. Filled out from reference TRBV5-1 and TRBJ1-2, the complete variable domain reads KAGVTQTPRYLIKTRGQQVTLSCSPISGHRSVSWYQQTPGQGLQFLFEYFSETQRNKGNFPGRFSGRQFSNSRSEMNVSTLELGDSALYLCASSADVTVGGYTFGSGTRLTVV.